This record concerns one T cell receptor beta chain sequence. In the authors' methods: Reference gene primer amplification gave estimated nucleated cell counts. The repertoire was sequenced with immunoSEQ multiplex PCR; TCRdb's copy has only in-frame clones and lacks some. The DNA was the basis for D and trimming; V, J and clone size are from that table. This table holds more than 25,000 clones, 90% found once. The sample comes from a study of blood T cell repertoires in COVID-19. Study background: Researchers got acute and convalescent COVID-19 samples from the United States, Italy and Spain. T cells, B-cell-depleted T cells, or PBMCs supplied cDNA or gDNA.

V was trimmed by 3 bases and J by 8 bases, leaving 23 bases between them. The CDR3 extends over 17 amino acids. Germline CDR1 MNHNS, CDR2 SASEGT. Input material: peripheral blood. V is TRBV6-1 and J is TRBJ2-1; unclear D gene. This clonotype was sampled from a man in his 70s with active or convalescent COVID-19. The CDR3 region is CASSDHGVATFWDEQFF. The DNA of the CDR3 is TGTGCCAGCAGTGATCATGGAGTAGCTACTTTTTGGGATGAGCAGTTCTTC.